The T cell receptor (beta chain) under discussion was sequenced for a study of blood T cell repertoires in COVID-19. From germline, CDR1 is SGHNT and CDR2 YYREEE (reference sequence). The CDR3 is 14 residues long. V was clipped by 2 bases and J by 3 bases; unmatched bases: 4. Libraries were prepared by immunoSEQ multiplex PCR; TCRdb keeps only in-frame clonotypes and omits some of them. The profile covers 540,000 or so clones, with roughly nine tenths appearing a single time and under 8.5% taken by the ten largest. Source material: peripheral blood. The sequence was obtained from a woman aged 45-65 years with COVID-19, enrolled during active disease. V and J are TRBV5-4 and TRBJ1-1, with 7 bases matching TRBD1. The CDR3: CASSFPGQDTEAFF. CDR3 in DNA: TGTGCCAGCAGCTTCCCCGGACAGGACACTGAAGCTTTCTTT.